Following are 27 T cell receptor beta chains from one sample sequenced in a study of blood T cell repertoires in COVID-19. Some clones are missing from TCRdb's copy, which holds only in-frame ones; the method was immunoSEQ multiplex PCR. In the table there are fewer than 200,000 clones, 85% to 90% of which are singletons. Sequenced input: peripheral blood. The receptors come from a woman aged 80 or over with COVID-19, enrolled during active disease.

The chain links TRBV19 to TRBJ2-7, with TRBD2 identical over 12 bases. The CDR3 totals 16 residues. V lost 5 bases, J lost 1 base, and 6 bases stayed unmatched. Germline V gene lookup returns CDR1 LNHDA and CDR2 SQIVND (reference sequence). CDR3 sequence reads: CASSPLAGGQSYEQYF. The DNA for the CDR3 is TGTGCCAGTAGTCCGCTAGCGGGAGGGCAGTCCTACGAGCAGTACTTC.

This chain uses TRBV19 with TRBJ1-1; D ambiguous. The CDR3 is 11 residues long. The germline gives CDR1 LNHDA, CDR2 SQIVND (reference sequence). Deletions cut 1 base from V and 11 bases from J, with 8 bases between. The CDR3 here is CASSIGGYAFF. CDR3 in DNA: TGTGCCAGTAGTATAGGAGGTTATGCTTTCTTT.

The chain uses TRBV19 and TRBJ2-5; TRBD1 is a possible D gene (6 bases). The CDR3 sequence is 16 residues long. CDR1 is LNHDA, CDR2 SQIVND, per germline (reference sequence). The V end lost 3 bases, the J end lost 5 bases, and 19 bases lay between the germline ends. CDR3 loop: CASSIRGALGHETQYF. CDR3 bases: TGTGCCAGTAGTATCAGGGGAGCTTTGGGCCACGAGACCCAGTACTTC.

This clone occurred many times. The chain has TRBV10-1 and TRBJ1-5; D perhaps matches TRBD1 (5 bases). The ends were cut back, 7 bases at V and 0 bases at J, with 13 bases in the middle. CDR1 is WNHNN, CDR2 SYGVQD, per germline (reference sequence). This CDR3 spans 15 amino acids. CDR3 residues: CASTLKGYSNQPQHF. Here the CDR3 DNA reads TGCGCCAGCACCCTAAAGGGGTATAGCAATCAGCCCCAGCATTTT.

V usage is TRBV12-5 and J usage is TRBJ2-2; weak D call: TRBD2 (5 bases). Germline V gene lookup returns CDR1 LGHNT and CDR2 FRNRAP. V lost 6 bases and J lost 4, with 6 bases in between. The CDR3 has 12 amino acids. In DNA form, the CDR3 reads TGTGCTAGTGGGACTACCACCGGGGAGCTGTTTTTT. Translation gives CASGTTTGELFF. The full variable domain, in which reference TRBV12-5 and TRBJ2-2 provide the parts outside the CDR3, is DARVTQTPRHKVTEMGQEVTMRCQPILGHNTVFWYRQTMMQGLELLAYFRNRAPLDDSGMPKDRFSAEMPDATLATLKIQPSEPRDSAVYFCASGTTTGELFFGEGSRLTVL.

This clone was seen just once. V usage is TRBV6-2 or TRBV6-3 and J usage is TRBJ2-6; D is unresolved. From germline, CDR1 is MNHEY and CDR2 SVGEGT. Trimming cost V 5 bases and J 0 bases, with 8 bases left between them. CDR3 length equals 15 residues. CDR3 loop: CASSTSNSGANVLTF. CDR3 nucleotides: TGTGCCAGCAGTACTTCTAACTCTGGGGCCAACGTCCTGACTTTC.

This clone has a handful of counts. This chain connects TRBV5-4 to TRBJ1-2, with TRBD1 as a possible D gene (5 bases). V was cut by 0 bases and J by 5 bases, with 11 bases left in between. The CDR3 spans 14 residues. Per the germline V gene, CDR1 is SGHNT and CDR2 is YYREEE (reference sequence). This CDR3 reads CASSLEQEGYGYTF. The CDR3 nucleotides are TGTGCCAGCAGCTTGGAACAGGAGGGGTATGGCTACACCTTC.

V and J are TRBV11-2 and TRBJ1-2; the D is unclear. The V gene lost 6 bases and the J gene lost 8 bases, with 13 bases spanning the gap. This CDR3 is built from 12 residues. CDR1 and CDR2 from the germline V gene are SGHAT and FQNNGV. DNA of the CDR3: TGTGCCAGCAGGGAGTTACCTAAGGGCTACACCTTC. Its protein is CASRELPKGYTF.

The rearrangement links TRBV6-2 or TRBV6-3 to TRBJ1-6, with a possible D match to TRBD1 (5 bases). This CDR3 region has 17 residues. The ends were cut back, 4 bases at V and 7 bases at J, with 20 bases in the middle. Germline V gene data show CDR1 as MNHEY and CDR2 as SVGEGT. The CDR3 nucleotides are TGTGCCAGCAGTTCGGTGATGGGAGGGACCAAAAATTCACCCCTCCACTTT. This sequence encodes CASSSVMGGTKNSPLHF.

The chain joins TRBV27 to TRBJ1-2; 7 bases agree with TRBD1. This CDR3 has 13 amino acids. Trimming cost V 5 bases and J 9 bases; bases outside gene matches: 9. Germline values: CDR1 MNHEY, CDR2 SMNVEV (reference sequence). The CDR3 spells CASSIRQGKRYTF. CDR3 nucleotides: TGTGCCAGCAGTATACGACAGGGTAAACGCTACACCTTC.

The CDR3 sequence is CASSDRGGNTIYF. The CDR3 DNA reads TGTGCCAGCAGCGACAGGGGTGGAAACACCATATATTTT. The chain has TRBV5-6 and TRBJ1-3, with 8 nucleotides matching TRBD1. The CDR3 runs 13 residues. J was trimmed by 3 bases and V by 4 bases; bases with no gene match: 0. Germline lookup yields CDR1 SGHDT and CDR2 YYEEEE.

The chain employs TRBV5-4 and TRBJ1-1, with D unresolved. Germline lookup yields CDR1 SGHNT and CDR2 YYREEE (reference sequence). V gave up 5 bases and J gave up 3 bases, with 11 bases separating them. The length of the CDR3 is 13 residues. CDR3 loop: CASRFGPDTEAFF. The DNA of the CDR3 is TGTGCCAGCAGATTTGGGCCAGACACTGAAGCTTTCTTT.

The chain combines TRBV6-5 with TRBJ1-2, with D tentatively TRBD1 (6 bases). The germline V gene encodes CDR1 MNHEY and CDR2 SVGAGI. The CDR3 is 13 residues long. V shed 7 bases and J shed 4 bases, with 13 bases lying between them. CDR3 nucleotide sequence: TGTGCCAGCAAACAGGGTGGCGGCTATGGCTACACCTTC. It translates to CASKQGGGYGYTF.

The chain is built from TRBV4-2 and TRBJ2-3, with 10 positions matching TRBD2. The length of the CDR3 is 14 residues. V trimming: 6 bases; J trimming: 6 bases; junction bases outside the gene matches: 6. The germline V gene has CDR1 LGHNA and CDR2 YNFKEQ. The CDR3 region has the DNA TGTGCCAGCAGTACCCCGGGACTAGCGGATACGCAGTATTTT. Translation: CASSTPGLADTQYF.

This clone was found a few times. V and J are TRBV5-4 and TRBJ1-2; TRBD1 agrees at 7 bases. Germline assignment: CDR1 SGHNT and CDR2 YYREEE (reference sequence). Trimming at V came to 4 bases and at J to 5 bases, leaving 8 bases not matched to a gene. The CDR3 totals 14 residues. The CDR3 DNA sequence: TGTGCCAGCAGCGGCGGGACAGTCCAATATGGCTACACCTTC. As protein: CASSGGTVQYGYTF.

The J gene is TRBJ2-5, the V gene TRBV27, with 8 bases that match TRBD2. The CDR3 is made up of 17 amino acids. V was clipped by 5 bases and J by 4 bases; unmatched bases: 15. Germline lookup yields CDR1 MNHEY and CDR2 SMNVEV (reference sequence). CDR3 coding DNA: TGTGCCAGCAGTCCCGTCAGAGGTAGCGGGAATTCAGAGACCCAGTACTTC. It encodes CASSPVRGSGNSETQYF.

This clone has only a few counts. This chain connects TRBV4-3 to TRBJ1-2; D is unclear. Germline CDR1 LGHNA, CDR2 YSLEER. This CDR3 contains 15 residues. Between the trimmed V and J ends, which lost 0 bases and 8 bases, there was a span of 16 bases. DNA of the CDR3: TGCGCCAGCAGCCAAGATTTTGGGCCTATTGAAGGCTACACCTTC. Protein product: CASSQDFGPIEGYTF.

The DNA of the CDR3 is TGTGCCAGCTTCGCGGGAAATCACTACAATGAGCAGTTCTTC. Translated: CASFAGNHYNEQFF. The chain carries TRBV10-3 and TRBJ2-1; maybe TRBD2 (6 bases). CDR1 is ENHRY and CDR2 is SYGVKD in the germline V gene. This CDR3 comprises 14 residues. The V end lost 10 bases, the J end lost 3 bases, and 16 bases lay between the germline ends.

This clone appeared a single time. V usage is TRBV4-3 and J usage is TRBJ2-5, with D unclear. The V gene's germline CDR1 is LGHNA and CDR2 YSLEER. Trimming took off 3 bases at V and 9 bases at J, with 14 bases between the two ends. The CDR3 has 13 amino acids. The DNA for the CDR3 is TGCGCCAGCAGCCAGGGCCCTCCTGAGCCCCAGTACTTC. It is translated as CASSQGPPEPQYF.

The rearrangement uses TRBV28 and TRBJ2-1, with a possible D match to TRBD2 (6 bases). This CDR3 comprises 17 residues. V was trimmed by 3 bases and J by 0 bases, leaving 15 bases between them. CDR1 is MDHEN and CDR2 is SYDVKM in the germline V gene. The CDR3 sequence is CASSLTGRGSSYNEQFF. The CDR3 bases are TGTGCCAGCAGTTTGACTGGACGGGGGAGCTCCTACAATGAGCAGTTCTTC.

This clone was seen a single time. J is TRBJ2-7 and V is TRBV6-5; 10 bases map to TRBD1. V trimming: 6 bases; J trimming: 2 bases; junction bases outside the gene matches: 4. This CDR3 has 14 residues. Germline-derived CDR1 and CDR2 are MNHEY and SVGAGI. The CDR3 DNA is TGTGCCAGCAGCCGGACAGGGGGGACCTACGAGCAGTACTTC. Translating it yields CASSRTGGTYEQYF.

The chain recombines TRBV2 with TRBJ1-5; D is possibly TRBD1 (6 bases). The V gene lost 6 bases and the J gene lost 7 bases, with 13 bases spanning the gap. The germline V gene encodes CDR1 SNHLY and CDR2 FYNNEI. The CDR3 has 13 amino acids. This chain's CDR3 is CASREQGGQPQHF. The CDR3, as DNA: TGTGCCAGCAGGGAACAGGGAGGGCAGCCCCAGCATTTT.

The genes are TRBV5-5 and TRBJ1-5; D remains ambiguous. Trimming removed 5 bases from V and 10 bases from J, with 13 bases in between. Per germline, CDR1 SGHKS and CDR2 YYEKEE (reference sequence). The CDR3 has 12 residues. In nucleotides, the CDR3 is TGTGCCAGCAGGACTCGTGAGGGACCCCAGCATTTT. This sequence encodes CASRTREGPQHF.

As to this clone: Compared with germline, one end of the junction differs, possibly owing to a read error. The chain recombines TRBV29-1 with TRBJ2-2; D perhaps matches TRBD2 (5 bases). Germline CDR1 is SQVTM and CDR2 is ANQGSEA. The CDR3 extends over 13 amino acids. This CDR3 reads CSGENSGTGELFF. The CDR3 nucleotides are TGCAGCGGTGAAAACTCGGGGACCGGGGAGCTGTTTTTT.

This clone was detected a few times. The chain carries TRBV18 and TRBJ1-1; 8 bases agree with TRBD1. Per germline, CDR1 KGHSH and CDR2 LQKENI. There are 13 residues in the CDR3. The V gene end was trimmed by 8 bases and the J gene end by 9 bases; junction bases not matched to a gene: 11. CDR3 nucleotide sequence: TGTGCCAGCCAAAACAGGGGGTCGCTTCAAGCTTTCTTT. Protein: CASQNRGSLQAFF.

The chain's CDR3 is CASSLEGTSGRNYNEQFF. In DNA form, the CDR3 reads TGTGCCAGCAGCTTAGAAGGGACTAGCGGGAGGAACTACAATGAGCAGTTCTTC. The chain has TRBV11-3 and TRBJ2-1, with 15 nucleotides matching TRBD2. The CDR3 is 18 amino acids. CDR1 and CDR2 from the germline V gene are SGHNT and YENEEA. J lost 3 bases, V lost 0 bases, and 3 bases had no gene match.

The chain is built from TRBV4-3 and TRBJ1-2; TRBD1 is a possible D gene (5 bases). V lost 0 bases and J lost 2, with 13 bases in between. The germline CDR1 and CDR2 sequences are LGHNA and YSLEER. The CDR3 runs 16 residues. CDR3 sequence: CASSQDQLTANYGYTF. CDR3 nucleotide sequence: TGCGCCAGCAGCCAAGACCAGCTGACAGCCAACTATGGCTACACCTTC.